Listed below are T cell receptor beta chains from one sample, sequenced in a study of persistence of HIV-infected CD4 T cells. The assay was immunoSEQ multiplex PCR, and TCRdb's table has in-frame clones only and misses some. The table shows 35,000 to 50,000 clones, with roughly nine tenths occurring only once. Their antigens remain unidentified. The source material was CD4+ T cells sorted from PBMCs after approximately 19-hour stimulation, sampled from a patient who received antiretroviral therapy. The receptors here all came from an adult man with HIV who was CMV-seropositive. CDR3s leave out the opening cysteine and the closing phenylalanine or tryptophan.

TRBJ2-7 | TRBV4-1 | ASSPNTGQGNYEQY
TRBJ2-7 | TRBV5-1 | ASSSDSGGLYEQY
TRBJ1-2 | TRBV3-1/TRBV3-2 | ASSQEWGDGYT
TRBJ1-2 | TRBV2 | ASRDRTGGYGYT
TRBJ2-7 | TRBV2 | ASTLRSVGAYEQY
TRBJ1-3 | TRBV30 | AWASKGSGNTIY
TRBJ1-5 | TRBV19 | ASSKRTDSNQPQH
TRBJ2-7 | TRBV28 | ASSSPSEQY
TRBJ2-3 | TRBV29-1 | SVHGTGSTDTQY
TRBJ2-2 | TRBV3-1/TRBV3-2 | ASSPANTNTGELF
TRBJ1-6 | TRBV7-3 | ASSLTPKYGHSPLH
TRBJ1-2 | TRBV19 | ASSIDRYGYT
TRBJ1-6 | TRBV18 | ASSPRGDSPLH
TRBJ2-1 | TRBV9 | ASSYGTALLGEQF
TRBJ2-7 | TRBV2 | ASTWTGNEQY
TRBJ1-4 | TRBV29-1 | SVERGGEKLF
TRBJ1-4 | TRBV2 | ASSDSATNEKLF
TRBJ2-3 | TRBV7-2 | ASSLEGSGGGDTQY
TRBJ1-5 | TRBV6-6 | ASSYDTGNSNQPQH
TRBJ2-2 | TRBV9 | ASSFGTGNTGELF
TRBJ2-7 | TRBV20-1 | SARGPYEQY
TRBJ1-1 | TRBV28 | AHRDRGPATEAF
TRBJ1-6 | TRBV5-5 | ASSLEQGINSPLH
TRBJ2-7 | TRBV7-3 | ASSVNGGSYEQY
TRBJ2-7 | TRBV10-3 | AISARQGDYEQY
TRBJ2-3 | TRBV6-5 | ASSYVRGRGDTQY
TRBJ2-7 | TRBV5-5 | ASSTLAVELQY
TRBJ2-5 | TRBV28 | ASSAGTGAFETQY
TRBJ2-7 | TRBV7-8 | ASSLVSGGTSYEQY
TRBJ2-7 | TRBV5-1 | ASSLGQGRSYEQY
TRBJ1-4 | TRBV2 | ASSEKLKMF
TRBJ2-6 | TRBV5-1 | ASSGGVVSGANVLT
TRBJ2-1 | TRBV5-4 | ASSSGTSRYNEQF
TRBJ2-1 | TRBV19 | ASSRAGTNNEQF
TRBJ1-3 | TRBV13 | ASSPRQLPNTIY
TRBJ1-3 | TRBV10-2 | ASHTGVPGNTIY
TRBJ2-3 | TRBV14 | ASSQRILGGGDTQY
TRBJ1-1 | TRBV10-3 | ATRTVTNTEAF
TRBJ2-3 | TRBV7-3 | ASRQGQSTDTQY
TRBJ2-4 | TRBV10-1 | ASSNGGNKNIQY
TRBJ1-3 | TRBV10-3 | AISGQGAGNTIY
TRBJ1-1 | TRBV12-3/TRBV12-4 | ASSRRVNTEAF
TRBJ2-4 | TRBV2 | ASSEDRTQNIQY
TRBJ2-1 | TRBV19 | ASSSGGAYNEQF
TRBJ1-1 | TRBV7-3 | ASSQNSNTEAF
TRBJ2-1 | TRBV19 | ASSIPRGRGPYNEQF
TRBJ1-2 | TRBV27 | ASSMNRAQRNGYT
TRBJ1-1 | TRBV28 | ASSGDREAF
TRBJ2-3 | TRBV9 | ASSVGRLAGATTDTQY
TRBJ2-3 | TRBV15 | ATSRGPGSTDTQY
TRBJ2-4 | TRBV2 | ASSDPPGGVRIQY
TRBJ2-3 | TRBV10-3 | AISESSGTKGSADTQY